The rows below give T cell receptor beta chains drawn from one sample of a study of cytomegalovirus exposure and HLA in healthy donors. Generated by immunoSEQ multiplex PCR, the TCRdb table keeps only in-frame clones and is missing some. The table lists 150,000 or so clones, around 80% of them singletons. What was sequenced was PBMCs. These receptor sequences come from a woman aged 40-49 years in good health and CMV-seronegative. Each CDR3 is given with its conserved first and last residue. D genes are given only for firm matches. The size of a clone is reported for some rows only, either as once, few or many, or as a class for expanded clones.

TGTGCCACCCGAGGCGGACAGTCCTACGAGCAGTACTTC,CATRGGQSYEQYF,TRBJ2-7,TRBV2,NA,NA
TGCGCCAGCAGTCCTGACTCGACTAGCGGGAGAGGAGAGACCCAGTACTTC,CASSPDSTSGRGETQYF,TRBJ2-5,TRBV4-1,NA,TRBD2
TGCAGCGTTCTTGGACAGGGGGACACTGAAGCTTTCTTT,CSVLGQGDTEAFF,TRBJ1-1,TRBV29-1,NA,TRBD1
TGCGCCAGCACGGAGGCCAGACATAATGAAAAACTGTTTTTT,CASTEARHNEKLFF,TRBJ1-4,TRBV4-1,NA,NA
TGTGCCAGCAGTTTAAGTCCCCCGGTTTTGGAGCAGTACTTC,CASSLSPPVLEQYF,TRBJ2-7,TRBV27,NA,NA
TGTGCCAGCAGCTTAGGGACTAGCGGGATTTTCACCGGGGAGCTGTTTTTT,CASSLGTSGIFTGELFF,TRBJ2-2,TRBV7-9,NA,TRBD2
TGTGCCACCAGCACCCCGACAGTCTCCTACGAGCAGTACTTC,CATSTPTVSYEQYF,TRBJ2-7,TRBV15,NA,NA
TGTGCCACCTCTAGCGGTACGAACACCGGGGAGCTGTTTTTT,CATSSGTNTGELFF,TRBJ2-2,TRBV14,NA,TRBD2
TGTGCCAGCAGCTCAGACAAGCCCCTCAGCAATCAGCCCCAGCATTTT,CASSSDKPLSNQPQHF,TRBJ1-5,TRBV7-9,NA,NA
TGCGCCAGCAGCTGGGACACAGCTGGAAACACCATATATTTT,CASSWDTAGNTIYF,TRBJ1-3,TRBV5-1,NA,NA
TGCGCCAGCAGTTCCCTACAGGGTAACGGGGAGCTGTTTTTT,CASSSLQGNGELFF,TRBJ2-2,TRBV5-1,NA,NA
TGTGCCAGCAGTTTAGCCGGGACAGGGAGTGAAAAACTGTTTTTT,CASSLAGTGSEKLFF,TRBJ1-4,TRBV28,few,TRBD1
TGTGCCAGTACCCTCAGGGGCGGGTATGGCTACACCTTC,CASTLRGGYGYTF,TRBJ1-2,TRBV19,NA,NA
TGTGCCAGCAACCTACTGGAGGGGCAAGATGAAGCTTTCTTT,CASNLLEGQDEAFF,TRBJ1-1,TRBV2,NA,NA
TGTGCCAGCAGCTTGGATCCAGGGGGCCTTAATTCACCCCTCCACTTT,CASSLDPGGLNSPLHF,TRBJ1-6,TRBV5-6,NA,TRBD1
TGCGCCAGCAGCAACGGACTAGCGGAAAACAATGAGCAGTTCTTC,CASSNGLAENNEQFF,TRBJ2-1,TRBV5-1,few,TRBD2
TGTGCCAGCTCACAGGGGGCTGGGACGGCGAACACTGAAGCTTTCTTT,CASSQGAGTANTEAFF,TRBJ1-1,TRBV18,NA,TRBD1
TGTGCCTGGAGTGTACGGGGGGATGAGCAGTTCTTC,CAWSVRGDEQFF,TRBJ2-1,TRBV30,NA,TRBD2
TGTGCCAGCAGGCAGGGTTTGAACACTGAAGCTTTCTTT,CASRQGLNTEAFF,TRBJ1-1,TRBV2,NA,NA
TGTGCCAGCTCACCCAGTACAGAAGTCTACGAGCAGTACTTC,CASSPSTEVYEQYF,TRBJ2-7,TRBV18,once,NA
TGCGCCAGCAGCCGACAACAGGGTCAGGCCGGGGAGCTGTTTTTT,CASSRQQGQAGELFF,TRBJ2-2,TRBV5-1,once,NA
TGCGCCAGCAGCCCACAGGGGGCGGACACTGAAGCTTTCTTT,CASSPQGADTEAFF,TRBJ1-1,TRBV5-1,few,TRBD1
TGTGCCAGCAGTGAAGAACAGCTCTATGGCTACACCTTC,CASSEEQLYGYTF,TRBJ1-2,TRBV6-1,NA,NA
TGTGCCAGTACGCGTCAAGTCCTCACGAACACTGAAGCTTTCTTT,CASTRQVLTNTEAFF,TRBJ1-1,TRBV19,once,NA
TGTGCCAGCAGCTTAGGACAGGGGTCCCACGAGCAGTACTTC,CASSLGQGSHEQYF,TRBJ2-7,TRBV13,NA,TRBD1
TGTGCCAGCAGCTCTGGACTAGCGGGAGGAGAGACCCAGTACTTC,CASSSGLAGGETQYF,TRBJ2-5,TRBV5-8,NA,TRBD2
TGCGCCAGCAGCTCAACAGATACGCAGTATTTT,CASSSTDTQYF,TRBJ2-3,TRBV5-1,NA,NA
TGTGCCAGCAGCTTATACGCCCCCATCGGCGGGCCCGATGAGCAGTTCTTC,CASSLYAPIGGPDEQFF,TRBJ2-1,TRBV11-3,NA,NA
TGTGCCAGCAGCGTAGGAGGGTGGGGGCTTCACTCTGGGGCCAACGTCCTGACTTTC,CASSVGGWGLHSGANVLTF,TRBJ2-6,TRBV9,NA,NA
TGTGCCTGGAGGACGGACGGACTCTATGGCTACACCTTC,CAWRTDGLYGYTF,TRBJ1-2,TRBV30,NA,NA
TGTGCCTGGAGTTCCCCGGGACTAGCGGGAGGTAGCTCCTACGAGCAGTACTTC,CAWSSPGLAGGSSYEQYF,TRBJ2-7,TRBV30,NA,TRBD2
TGTGCCAGCAGTGAGGTTTGGGCCACAGATACGCAGTATTTT,CASSEVWATDTQYF,TRBJ2-3,TRBV6-1,NA,NA
TGTGCCAGCAGCTTAGATCCCAGCGGGGAGAAGCTATACGAGCAGTACTTC,CASSLDPSGEKLYEQYF,TRBJ2-7,TRBV11-2,NA,TRBD2
TGCGCCAGCAGCCCCGGACGGGATATTCGCACAGATACGCAGTATTTT,CASSPGRDIRTDTQYF,TRBJ2-3,TRBV5-1,NA,NA
TGTGCCAGCAGCCGGAACCGGGGGCAAGAGACCCAGTACTTC,CASSRNRGQETQYF,TRBJ2-5,TRBV7-9,NA,NA
TGTGCCAGTAGTATAGATTGGGACAGGCCCCAGCATTTT,CASSIDWDRPQHF,TRBJ1-5,TRBV19,NA,TRBD1
TGTGCCAGGCTACGCTTGGGCCCAGATACGCAGTATTTT,CARLRLGPDTQYF,TRBJ2-3,TRBV25-1,NA,NA
TGTGCCAGCTCACCGGACAGGGGTACTAATGAAAAACTGTTTTTT,CASSPDRGTNEKLFF,TRBJ1-4,TRBV18,NA,TRBD1
TGTGCCAGCAGCGTAGAGGCTGGGGAGTATAACTATGGCTACACCTTC,CASSVEAGEYNYGYTF,TRBJ1-2,TRBV9,NA,NA
TGTGCCAGCAGAGAAGGGCGGGCCCTCGTGGAAGATACGCAGTATTTT,CASREGRALVEDTQYF,TRBJ2-3,TRBV2,once,NA
TGCAGCGTTGAACTCCCAGCGGGACCCTACAATGAGCAGTTCTTC,CSVELPAGPYNEQFF,TRBJ2-1,TRBV29-1,few,TRBD2
TGTGCCAGTAGAAAAACTCAACTAGCCGAGCAGTACTTC,CASRKTQLAEQYF,TRBJ2-7,TRBV19,NA,NA
TGTGCCAGCAGTTATAGCGGAAGCTCCTACGAGCAGTACTTC,CASSYSGSSYEQYF,TRBJ2-7,TRBV5-4,NA,NA
TGTGCCAGCAGCCTTTCCGGGACAGGGAGAGCTTTCTTT,CASSLSGTGRAFF,TRBJ1-1,TRBV7-6,NA,TRBD1
TGTGCCAGCAGCGTAGGCACCAGGACAGGTGAGCAGTTCTTC,CASSVGTRTGEQFF,TRBJ2-1,TRBV9,NA,TRBD1
TGTGCCAGCGTACCCTCTAGCGGGAGAGCTTCCGTTGACTACGAGCAGTACTTC,CASVPSSGRASVDYEQYF,TRBJ2-7,TRBV28,NA,TRBD2
TGTGCCACCAGCAGAGGGGGTTTGGGGGGCGAGCAGTACTTC,CATSRGGLGGEQYF,TRBJ2-7,TRBV15,NA,NA
TGTGCCAGCAGGCGCAACAGGGGATCTTACGAGCAGTACTTC,CASRRNRGSYEQYF,TRBJ2-7,TRBV28,NA,TRBD1
TGTGCCAGCATTCAACAGGGGGCAAAGAACTATGGCTACACCTTC,CASIQQGAKNYGYTF,TRBJ1-2,TRBV5-4,NA,TRBD1
TGTGCCAGCAGCCTGACTAGCGGGAGCAGGTCAGATACGCAGTATTTT,CASSLTSGSRSDTQYF,TRBJ2-3,TRBV11-2,NA,TRBD2
TGTGCCAGCAGCGCCGGTAGGGGCACTGAAGCTTTCTTT,CASSAGRGTEAFF,TRBJ1-1,TRBV7-9,NA,NA